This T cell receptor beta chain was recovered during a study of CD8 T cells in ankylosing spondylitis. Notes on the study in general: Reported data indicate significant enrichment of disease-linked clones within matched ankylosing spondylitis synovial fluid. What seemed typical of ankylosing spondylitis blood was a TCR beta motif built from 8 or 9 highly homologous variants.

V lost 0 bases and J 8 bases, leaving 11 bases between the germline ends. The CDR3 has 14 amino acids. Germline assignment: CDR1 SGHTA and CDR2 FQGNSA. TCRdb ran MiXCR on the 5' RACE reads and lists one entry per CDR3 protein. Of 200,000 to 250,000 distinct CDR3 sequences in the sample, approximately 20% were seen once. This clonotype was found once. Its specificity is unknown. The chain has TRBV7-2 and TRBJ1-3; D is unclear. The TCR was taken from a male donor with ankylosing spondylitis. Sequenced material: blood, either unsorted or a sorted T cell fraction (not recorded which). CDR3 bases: TGTGCCAGCAGCTTAGCGACGGGCTACGACACCATATATTTT. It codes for CASSLATGYDTIYF.